This T cell receptor (beta chain) was sequenced during a study of control samples from healthy donors and cancer patients. Libraries were prepared by immunoSEQ multiplex PCR; TCRdb keeps only in-frame clonotypes and omits some of them. There are tens of thousands of clones in the sample; roughly 89% occur only once, and about 9.5% lies in the top ten. Trimming shortened V by 3 bases and J by 4 bases, and 6 bases separated the two germline ends. Per the germline V gene, CDR1 is SNHLY and CDR2 is FYNNEI. This CDR3 is 12 amino acids long. This clone was counted only a few times. The sequence was obtained from a woman in her fifties or sixties with colorectal cancer. The sample taken for sequencing was PBMCs. V and J are TRBV2 and TRBJ1-2, with D unclear. The CDR3 DNA follows: TGTGCCAGCAGTGAGGACTCCTATGGCTACACCTTC. It translates to CASSEDSYGYTF.